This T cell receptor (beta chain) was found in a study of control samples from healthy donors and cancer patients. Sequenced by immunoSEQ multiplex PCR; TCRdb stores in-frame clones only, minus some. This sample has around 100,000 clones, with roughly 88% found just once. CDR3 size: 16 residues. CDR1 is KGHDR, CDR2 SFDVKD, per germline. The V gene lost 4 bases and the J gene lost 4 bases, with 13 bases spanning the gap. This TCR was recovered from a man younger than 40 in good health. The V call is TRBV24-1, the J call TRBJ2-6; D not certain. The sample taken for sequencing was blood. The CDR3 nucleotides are TGTGCCACCAGTGACCCAGTAAAGTCCGGGGCCAACGTCCTGACTTTC. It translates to CATSDPVKSGANVLTF.